These T cell receptor beta chains were read from a single sample in a study of T-cell memory formation after mild COVID-19. TCRdb reprocessed the 5' RACE reads via MiXCR and lists one record per CDR3 protein. Of 280,000 or so distinct CDR3 sequences listed, less than 9.5% are singletons. Sequenced material: PBMCs or a T cell subset sorted from them (not recorded which). The source is a man in his late teens or twenties who had mild COVID-19 (a few samples of this study predate the infection). Cell type and time point are not known. Both conserved end residues are trimmed from each CDR3. Fields, in order: CDR3 protein, J gene, clone size, D gene, V gene. D genes are given only for firm matches. The size of a clone is reported for some rows only, either as once, few or many, or as a class for expanded clones.

CDR3: ASSLTGDAKTQY
J: TRBJ2-5
size: few
D: TRBD1
V: TRBV7-2

CDR3: ASCSGTSSYEQY
J: TRBJ2-7
size: .
D: .
V: TRBV12-3/TRBV12-4

CDR3: AVAGSKKETQY
J: TRBJ2-5
size: .
D: .
V: TRBV29-1

CDR3: ASSYSNRGHGTGELF
J: TRBJ2-2
size: .
D: TRBD1
V: TRBV6-5

CDR3: ASHSRFGYGYT
J: TRBJ1-2
size: .
D: .
V: TRBV6-5

CDR3: ASSLDFQPQH
J: TRBJ1-5
size: .
D: .
V: TRBV7-9

CDR3: ASSPYLASETQY
J: TRBJ2-5
size: few
D: .
V: TRBV7-2

CDR3: ASSPRQGYGYT
J: TRBJ1-2
size: .
D: TRBD1
V: TRBV9

CDR3: SAREPRVRTEAF
J: TRBJ1-1
size: few
D: .
V: TRBV20-1

CDR3: ASSQEGDREGQETQY
J: TRBJ2-5
size: .
D: TRBD1
V: TRBV4-3

CDR3: AGSKTGLSGELF
J: TRBJ2-2
size: few
D: TRBD1
V: TRBV19

CDR3: ASSLQGRVGADTQY
J: TRBJ2-3
size: .
D: .
V: TRBV5-1

CDR3: ASSYGGRSYNSPLH
J: TRBJ1-6
size: .
D: .
V: TRBV6-5

CDR3: SAPGVATGELF
J: TRBJ2-2
size: .
D: .
V: TRBV20-1

CDR3: ASSLSSSIAGVNNEQF
J: TRBJ2-1
size: many
D: TRBD2
V: TRBV7-2

CDR3: ASSPGTTGQVSSYEQY
J: TRBJ2-7
size: .
D: TRBD1
V: TRBV5-6

CDR3: ASSRAGTVNTGELF
J: TRBJ2-2
size: .
D: TRBD1
V: TRBV2

CDR3: ASGLSSGQETQY
J: TRBJ2-5
size: .
D: .
V: TRBV7-2

CDR3: ASSYSSGGLSGQF
J: TRBJ2-1
size: .
D: .
V: TRBV6-6

CDR3: ASNVQQEEANTGELF
J: TRBJ2-2
size: .
D: .
V: TRBV9

CDR3: ASSFGQGNSPLH
J: TRBJ1-6
size: many
D: TRBD1
V: TRBV19

CDR3: SAWDRGEEQY
J: TRBJ2-7
size: few
D: TRBD1
V: TRBV20-1

CDR3: ASSSRVGGSSNQPQH
J: TRBJ1-5
size: many
D: .
V: TRBV12-3/TRBV12-4

CDR3: ASHDSYRGVQY
J: TRBJ2-7
size: .
D: .
V: TRBV5-1

CDR3: ASRRTSGGVAGETQY
J: TRBJ2-5
size: few
D: TRBD2
V: TRBV6-6

CDR3: ASSPRSSGANVLT
J: TRBJ2-6
size: .
D: .
V: TRBV12-3/TRBV12-4

CDR3: ATSRDQRGTEAF
J: TRBJ1-1
size: .
D: .
V: TRBV15

CDR3: ASSLAQGRVDEQY
J: TRBJ2-7
size: few
D: .
V: TRBV7-6

CDR3: SVDRSMNTEAF
J: TRBJ1-1
size: .
D: .
V: TRBV29-1

CDR3: ASGGPDSYEQY
J: TRBJ2-7
size: few
D: .
V: TRBV12-5

CDR3: ASSPLEGANNEQF
J: TRBJ2-1
size: few
D: .
V: TRBV7-6

CDR3: ASSQDGQGAEQY
J: TRBJ2-7
size: .
D: TRBD1
V: TRBV4-1

CDR3: ASTSGRASQDTQY
J: TRBJ2-3
size: .
D: TRBD2
V: TRBV7-2

CDR3: ASSLSGGYYNEQF
J: TRBJ2-1
size: many
D: TRBD2
V: TRBV12-3/TRBV12-4

CDR3: ASSLPYRDDTEAF
J: TRBJ1-1
size: few
D: .
V: TRBV5-1

CDR3: ASSIIQQTGELF
J: TRBJ2-2
size: many
D: .
V: TRBV19

CDR3: ASGLVIVGSPNEQF
J: TRBJ2-1
size: few
D: .
V: TRBV12-5

CDR3: ASSLARGQGSYEQY
J: TRBJ2-7
size: few
D: TRBD1
V: TRBV5-1

CDR3: ATSLRTGGTDTQY
J: TRBJ2-3
size: few
D: TRBD1
V: TRBV24-1

CDR3: ASSPVRGANQPQH
J: TRBJ1-5
size: .
D: .
V: TRBV12-3/TRBV12-4

CDR3: ASSPAGPGNEQF
J: TRBJ2-1
size: .
D: .
V: TRBV18

CDR3: SAYRGAGATGETQY
J: TRBJ2-5
size: .
D: .
V: TRBV20-1

CDR3: ASSLARTQETQY
J: TRBJ2-5
size: many
D: .
V: TRBV7-2

CDR3: ASSLREGADTQY
J: TRBJ2-3
size: .
D: .
V: TRBV5-6

CDR3: ASSPQPGRVGYT
J: TRBJ1-2
size: few
D: .
V: TRBV7-9

CDR3: ASSLVFPGNEQF
J: TRBJ2-1
size: .
D: .
V: TRBV12-3/TRBV12-4

CDR3: ASSRRERSNTGELF
J: TRBJ2-2
size: many
D: TRBD2
V: TRBV7-6

CDR3: ASREQGDQETQY
J: TRBJ2-5
size: few
D: TRBD1
V: TRBV12-3/TRBV12-4

CDR3: ASNPPGLLGGETQY
J: TRBJ2-5
size: few
D: .
V: TRBV6-2/TRBV6-3

CDR3: ASSPTGSPNSNQPQH
J: TRBJ1-5
size: .
D: .
V: TRBV12-3/TRBV12-4

CDR3: ASSQVPAGGRDTQY
J: TRBJ2-3
size: few
D: TRBD2
V: TRBV4-1

CDR3: ASSQTTGANSPLH
J: TRBJ1-6
size: once
D: TRBD1
V: TRBV5-1

CDR3: ASSAQGSSGANVLT
J: TRBJ2-6
size: many
D: .
V: TRBV25-1